The sequence of this TCR beta chain was determined in a study of blood T cell repertoires in COVID-19 (dated by TCRdb to the early 2020s). Turning to the overall study: The collaborator samples originated in the United States, Italy and Spain and spanned the acute and convalescent phases of COVID-19. The prospective study material was composed of cDNA or gDNA derived from T cells, B-cell-depleted T cells, or PBMCs. The dataset comprised deeply sampled blood TCRbeta repertoires from subjects exposed to, actively infected with, or recovered from COVID-19. The repertoires were released in a freely available public database intended as a resource for research on the immune response to SARS-CoV-2. The samples were drawn from two sources: the first 160 participants of the ongoing ImmuneRACE study, and 1,000 to 1,500 subjects contributed by 6 global collaborators. The sample metadata nearly always contained a de-identified subject ID, COVID-19 status, age in years and sex. Where available, HLA class I and class II types were obtained from metadata supplied by the sample provider rather than from assay-based typing. The paper as a whole reports these results and caveats: The amount of clinical and demographic metadata varied by source and participant and was provided uncurated.

This clone was recorded at least ten times. The antigen it binds to is not known. Nothing much larger sits one base from this clone, and base qualities are not available. Participants in the prospective study were aged roughly 18 to 100 years, lived in about two dozen United States geographic areas, and enrolled through a virtual design. Cohort assignment in the prospective study relied on participant-reported clinical history from a screening survey and a study questionnaire. Recovered participants in ImmuneRACE Cohort 3 were defined by two consecutive negative NP/OP PCR tests, clearance by a healthcare professional, or resolution of symptoms. Each participant in the prospective study had whole blood, serum and a nasopharyngeal or oropharyngeal swab collected by mobile phlebotomists. Over a roughly two-month period, participants in the prospective study had the option of providing additional blood draws and questionnaires. Prospective study blood samples were shipped either frozen or at room temperature before DNA extraction.

The CDR3 sequence holds 15 residues, the cysteine and phenylalanine included. Solely the CDR3 DNA is kept, with 45 bases framed from the first base. CDR1 MNHEY and CDR2 SVGAGI were looked up in the germline V gene. V ends up 6 bases short and J 7 bases short, with an unmatched junction base count of 10. TCRbeta CDR3 regions were amplified from genomic DNA using the immunoSEQ Assay, a bias-controlled multiplex PCR. The original methods were these. Nucleated cell counts per sample were estimated from amplification of reference gene primers within the assay. To quantify the absolute abundance of each unique TCRbeta CDR3 rearrangement, sequence reads were collapsed and filtered. For each sample, productive Simpson clonality was calculated by taking the square root of Simpson's diversity index across productive rearrangements. TCRdb took over this immuneACCESS table, retaining in-frame rearrangements with V and J assigned. Such tables are incomplete; in checked studies, under half of the missing clones stem from an unresolved V gene, and the remainder is unexplained. V, J and clone size reflect that table, while D and trimming were determined from the DNA. Within this sample are around 140,000 clones, with roughly 80% of them counted one time only. 6% of the sample comes from the top ten.

This receptor was obtained from a woman aged 50 to 60 who had recovered from COVID-19. Rearrangement joined TRBV6-5 to TRBJ2-2; 8 central bases correspond to TRBD1. Source material: PBMCs or T cells enriched from blood (not recorded which). The nucleotide sequence is given as TGTGCCAGCAGATCCCAACAGGGGGTAAACGGGGAGCTGTTTTTT. It is translated as CASRSQQGVNGELFF.